Presented here are 16 T cell receptor beta chains from one specimen sequenced in a study of T cell responses to AZD1222 COVID-19 vaccine. Clones were sequenced by immunoSEQ multiplex PCR, and TCRdb holds only the in-frame ones, with some missing. This table holds about 150,000 clones, 87% found once. Here the sequenced sample was peripheral blood, taken 28 days after the second AZD1222 dose. These receptors were obtained from an adult who received the AZD1222 COVID-19 vaccine.

V is TRBV24-1 and J is TRBJ2-1; 11 bases agree with TRBD2. The germline gives CDR1 KGHDR, CDR2 SFDVKD. V lost 4 bases to trimming and J lost 3 bases; unmatched junction nucleotides: 4. The CDR3 is 16 residues long. CDR3 nucleotides: TGTGCCACCAGTGACCCGACTAGCGGGAACTACAATGAGCAGTTCTTC. Encoded protein: CATSDPTSGNYNEQFF.

As concerns this clone: Other DNA sequences in the same sample also yield this CDR3. The chain uses TRBV28 and TRBJ2-2; no definite D call. The CDR3 runs to 12 residues. Per germline, CDR1 MDHEN and CDR2 SYDVKM. Between the trimmed V and J ends, which lost 8 bases and 1 base, there was a span of 5 bases. The CDR3, as DNA: TGTGCCAGCGGATTGAACACCGGGGAGCTGTTTTTT. It yields the protein CASGLNTGELFF. The full variable domain, its missing parts supplied by reference TRBV28 and TRBJ2-2, is DVKVTQSSRYLVKRTGEKVFLECVQDMDHENMFWYRQDPGLGLRLIYFSYDVKMKEKGDIPEGYSVSREKKERFSLILESASTNQTSMYLCASGLNTGELFFGEGSRLTVL.

Note on this clone: Germline is not matched at one junction end, which may reflect a read error. V gene TRBV7-7 combines with J gene TRBJ2-3, with 8 positions matching TRBD1. The CDR3 is made up of 15 amino acids. The germline V gene has CDR1 SSHAT and CDR2 FNYEAQ (reference sequence). In DNA form, the CDR3 reads TGTGCTAGCAGCTTATCGCAGGGGGCAACAGATACGCAGTATTTT. This sequence encodes CASSLSQGATDTQYF.

The chain couples TRBV10-1 to TRBJ2-3, with D uncertain. CDR3 size: 16 residues. The V gene's germline CDR1 is WNHNN and CDR2 SYGVQD (reference sequence). CDR3 residues: CPEAAQSPYSTDTQYF. The CDR3 nucleotides are TGCCCAGAGGCGGCCCAAAGCCCTTATAGCACAGATACGCAGTATTTT.

CDR3 protein: CASKEALSNQPQHF. CDR3 coding DNA: TGTGCCAGTAAGGAGGCTCTAAGCAATCAGCCCCAGCATTTT. This chain connects TRBV19 to TRBJ1-5; D unresolved. The CDR3 loop spans 14 amino acids. The V end lost 7 bases, the J end lost 1 base, and 11 bases lay between the germline ends. Germline loops: CDR1 LNHDA, CDR2 SQIVND (reference sequence).

The V and J genes are TRBV7-9 and TRBJ2-1; D gene unclear. The germline CDR1 and CDR2 sequences are SEHNR and FQNEAQ (reference sequence). The CDR3 runs to 14 residues. Trimming took 1 base from V and 12 from J, leaving 16 bases between them. The CDR3 loop reads CASSLDSATYGQFF. CDR3 in DNA: TGTGCCAGCAGCTTAGATTCAGCGACTTATGGGCAGTTCTTC. Combining the CDR3 with reference TRBV7-9 and TRBJ2-1 gives the whole variable domain DTGVSQNPRHKITKRGQNVTFRCDPISEHNRLYWYRQTLGQGPEFLTYFQNEAQLEKSRLLSDRFSAERPKGSFSTLEIQRTEQGDSAMYLCASSLDSATYGQFFGPGTRLTVL.

The sample holds a few counts of this clone. This chain joins TRBV9 and TRBJ1-1; D possibly corresponds to TRBD1 (6 bases). CDR3 length: 15 residues. V lost 0 bases and J lost 0, with 9 bases in between. Germline V CDR1 and CDR2: SGDLS, YYNGEE. CDR3 residues: CASSVAPGVNTEAFF. In nucleotides, the CDR3 is TGTGCCAGCAGCGTAGCCCCAGGGGTGAACACTGAAGCTTTCTTT.

This clone was observed a handful of times. The chain carries TRBV28 and TRBJ1-2, with 7 bases identical to TRBD1. This CDR3 comprises 14 residues. V shed 4 bases, J shed 8 bases, and the junction held 10 bases outside the gene matches. Per germline, CDR1 MDHEN and CDR2 SYDVKM. CDR3 residues: CASSSPGDSRGYTF. Here the CDR3 DNA reads TGTGCCAGCAGTTCCCCTGGGGACAGCAGGGGCTACACCTTC.

The chain uses TRBV4-1 and TRBJ2-4, with no clear D. This CDR3 spans 14 amino acids. The V end was cut by 0 bases, the J end by 6 bases, with 9 bases between. In germline, CDR1 is MGHRA, CDR2 YSYEKL. In nucleotides, the CDR3 is TGCGCCAGCAGCCAAGAGGAATGGGGAAACATTCAGTACTTC. It codes for CASSQEEWGNIQYF.

J is TRBJ1-3 and V is TRBV5-4; D is possibly TRBD1 (5 bases). The CDR3 is made up of 15 amino acids. Trimming pared 0 bases from V and 2 bases from J, leaving 9 bases between. CDR1 and CDR2 from the germline V gene are SGHNT and YYREEE (reference sequence). The CDR3 protein is CASSLGGRTGNTIYF. The CDR3 DNA reads TGTGCCAGCAGCTTGGGGGGACGTACTGGAAACACCATATATTTT.

V gene TRBV28 combines with J gene TRBJ2-5; TRBD2 agrees at 7 bases. Germline V gene sequence: CDR1 MDHEN, CDR2 SYDVKM. The CDR3 sequence is 16 residues long. V lost 5 bases, J lost 1 base, and 10 bases stayed unmatched. The CDR3 region is CASSRRGGSRQETQYF. The DNA of the CDR3 is TGTGCCAGCAGTAGGAGGGGCGGGAGCCGCCAAGAGACCCAGTACTTC.

V gene TRBV4-3 combines with J gene TRBJ2-7; D is unresolved. Germline CDR1 is LGHNA and CDR2 is YSLEER. V lost 0 bases to trimming and J lost 4 bases, with 13 bases between them. The CDR3 length is 15 residues. The CDR3 loop reads CASSQEAGFKYEQYF. The CDR3 nucleotides are TGCGCCAGCAGCCAAGAGGCCGGGTTCAAGTACGAGCAGTACTTC.

V is TRBV29-1 and J is TRBJ2-7; tentative D call: TRBD1 (8 bases). Trimming left V 7 bases short and J 3 bases short, with 22 bases between. The CDR3 contains 15 residues. Germline CDR1 SQVTM, CDR2 ANQGSEA. The CDR3 here is CSAWQGAGALYEQYF. The CDR3 nucleotides read TGCAGCGCTTGGCAGGGGGCGGGAGCCCTCTACGAGCAGTACTTC.

V usage is TRBV5-1 and J usage is TRBJ1-3; D uncertain. This CDR3 region has 16 residues. Germline V gene lookup returns CDR1 SGHRS and CDR2 YFSETQ. V dropped 0 bases and J dropped 0 bases, with 10 bases sitting between them. In nucleotides, the CDR3 is TGCGCCAGCAGCTTGGCCGGTTGGAGCTCTGGAAACACCATATATTTT. This gives the protein CASSLAGWSSGNTIYF.

CDR3 nucleotides: TGTGCCAGTAGGAGCCGAGGGACAGGGGGCTATCAGCCCCAGCATTTT. Translation: CASRSRGTGGYQPQHF. V usage is TRBV19 and J usage is TRBJ1-5; 12 bases align to TRBD1. Germline CDR1 reads LNHDA; CDR2 reads SQIVND (reference sequence). The CDR3 consists of 16 residues. The V gene end was trimmed by 6 bases and the J gene end by 5 bases; junction bases not matched to a gene: 8.

The rearrangement links TRBV28 to TRBJ2-3, with 9 bases that match TRBD2. J was trimmed by 4 bases and V by 7 bases; bases with no gene match: 9. CDR3 size: 15 residues. Germline V lookup: CDR1 MDHEN, CDR2 SYDVKM. CDR3 residues: CASTLSGSRSDTQYF. The CDR3, as DNA: TGTGCCAGCACCCTTAGCGGGAGTCGGTCAGATACGCAGTATTTT.